The source of this T cell receptor beta chain is a study of spatial heterogeneity in lung cancer. Study in general: Sequenced follow-up PBMC samples came a median of around 2 years after resection, where available. A unique TCR and UMI combination showed up more than ten times in raw reads, on average.

TCRdb passed the 5' RACE reads through MiXCR, listing each CDR3 protein once. Of about 120,000 distinct CDR3 sequences in the sample, 12% were seen once. The CDR3 consists of 12 residues. Per germline, CDR1 SQVTM and CDR2 ANQGSEA. With 5 bases removed from V and 2 bases from J, the gap between germline ends came to 9 bases. Described time point: blood at routine non-recurrence follow-up after resection. Whole RNA came from tumor, nontumor lung or frozen PBMC and was sequenced without being sorted. This clonotype was detected ten times or more. The chain is built from TRBV29-1 and TRBJ1-1, with D hard to call. The material was PBMCs, obtained at follow-up. The TCR was taken from a male donor with early-stage non-small cell lung cancer. The CDR3 DNA is TGCAGCGTTCTTAGTGGTAACACTGAAGCTTTCTTT. Amino acid sequence: CSVLSGNTEAFF.